This T cell receptor beta chain was retrieved from a study of radiotherapy plus CTLA-4 blockade in lung cancer. This clone came up once. Its specificity is not known. V shed 2 bases and J shed 3 bases, with 14 bases lying between them. The CDR3 runs 16 residues. Germline CDR1 is SGHNT and CDR2 is YENEEA. Sequencing used immunoSEQ multiplex PCR; TCRdb keeps in-frame clones, though not all of them. The sample carries around 37,000 clones, 72% recorded once. Study-level findings and limits: In blood, early T cell clone dynamics reportedly predicted response best, together with interferon-beta.

The chain combines TRBV11-3 with TRBJ2-1; possibly TRBD2 for D (6 bases). The clonotype was recovered from a human donor with non-small cell lung cancer who had stable disease on radiotherapy plus ipilimumab. Specimen: peripheral blood, collected from a patient treated with radiotherapy plus ipilimumab. CDR3 sequence: CASSLTGGKRYNEQFF. The CDR3 nucleotides read TGTGCCAGCAGCTTAACTGGGGGGAAGCGCTACAATGAGCAGTTCTTC.